The clone carrying this T cell receptor beta chain was found once. The antigen is not known. TCRdb reanalysed the reads using MiXCR and keeps one entry per CDR3 protein. The table lists 75,000 to 100,000 distinct CDR3 sequences, about 29% of them singletons. This entry belongs to a study of T cell repertoires in cytomegalovirus infection. Study summary: Carrying CMV and the relevant HLA type showed in public TCR beta signatures.

Study-wide results and caveats: CMV-specific TCR beta clonotypes restricted by HLA-C were the ones dominating the ex vivo response.

The source of this sequence is a human donor in good health (CMV status not recorded). Some clones in this sample may be carry-over from other donors' samples. The sample in question was CD8+ T cells from cultured PBMCs, obtained from culture after CMV antigen stimulation.

CDR3 sequence: CSARDTAGANNQPQHF. CDR3 nucleotide sequence: TGCAGTGCTAGAGATACGGCAGGGGCAAACAATCAGCCCCAGCATTTT. The genes are TRBV20-1 and TRBJ1-5, with a tentative D call TRBD1 (6 bases). V lost 0 bases and J lost 3, with 15 bases in between. Germline loops: CDR1 DFQATT, CDR2 SNEGSKA (reference sequence). This CDR3 has 16 amino acids.